This T cell receptor (beta chain) was identified during a study of tumor-infiltrating lymphocytes in primary liver carcinoma. Total RNA (roughly 530 ng) served as template for TCR beta cDNA synthesis primed by a constant-region primer. Library construction for TCR beta comprised three nested multiplex PCR rounds performed with slightly modified ARM-PCR. Primers for the first two PCR rounds were TRBV1-TRBV30 forward primers and a C-beta reverse primer (roughly 10 cycles per round). TCRdb re-called the multiplex PCR reads with MiXCR, one entry per CDR3 protein. This sample has fewer than 110,000 distinct CDR3 sequences, with around two thirds found just once. This CDR3 has 14 residues. Trimming removed 6 bases at V and 2 bases at J, with 14 bases between. The germline V gene encodes CDR1 MGHRA and CDR2 YSYEKL. Unsorted bulk tissue, about 18-31 mg of it, served as the source for co-extraction of RNA and DNA. Five discrete regions of every tumor underwent sampling.

The gene calls are TRBV4-1 and TRBJ2-7; either TRBD1 or TRBD2 may supply D (5 bases each). This clonotype was sampled from a woman aged 55-70 years with primary liver carcinoma and hepatitis B virus infection. The sequenced material came from liver tumor tissue from sampling region 2. Subset given: tumor region T2, inferior pole. The CDR3 region has the DNA TGCGCCAGCAGTCCCATGGGGCGGGCCTACGAGCAGTACTTC. Translated, it gives CASSPMGRAYEQYF.